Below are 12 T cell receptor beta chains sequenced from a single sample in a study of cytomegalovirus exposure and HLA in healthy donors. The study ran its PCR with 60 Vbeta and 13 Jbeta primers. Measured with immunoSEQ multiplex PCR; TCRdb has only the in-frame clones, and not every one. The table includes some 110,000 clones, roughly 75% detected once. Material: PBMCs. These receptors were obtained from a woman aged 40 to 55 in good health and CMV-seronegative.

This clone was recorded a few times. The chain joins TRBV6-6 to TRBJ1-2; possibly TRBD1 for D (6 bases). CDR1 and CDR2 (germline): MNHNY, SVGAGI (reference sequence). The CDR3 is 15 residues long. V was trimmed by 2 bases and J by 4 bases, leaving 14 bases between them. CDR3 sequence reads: CASSYQQGSIYGYTF. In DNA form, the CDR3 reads TGTGCCAGCAGTTACCAACAGGGTTCCATCTATGGCTACACCTTC.

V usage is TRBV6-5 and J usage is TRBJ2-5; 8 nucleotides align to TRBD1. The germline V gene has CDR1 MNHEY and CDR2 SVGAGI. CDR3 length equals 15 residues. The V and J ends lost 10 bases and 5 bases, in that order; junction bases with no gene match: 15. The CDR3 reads CATRYLQGARETQYF. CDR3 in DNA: TGTGCCACCCGGTACCTGCAGGGGGCGCGGGAGACCCAGTACTTC.

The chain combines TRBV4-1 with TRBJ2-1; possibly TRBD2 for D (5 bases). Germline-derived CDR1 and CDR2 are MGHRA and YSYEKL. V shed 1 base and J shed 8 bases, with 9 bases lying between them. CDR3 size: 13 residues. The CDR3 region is CASSQAPGDEQFF. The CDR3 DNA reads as TGCGCCAGCAGCCAAGCTCCCGGGGATGAGCAGTTCTTC.

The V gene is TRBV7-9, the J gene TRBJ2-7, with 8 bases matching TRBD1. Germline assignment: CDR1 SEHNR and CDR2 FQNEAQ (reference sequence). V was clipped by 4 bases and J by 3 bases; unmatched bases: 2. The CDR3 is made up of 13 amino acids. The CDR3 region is CASSSGQVYEQYF. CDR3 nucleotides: TGTGCCAGCAGCTCGGGACAGGTCTACGAGCAGTACTTC.

The CDR3 spells CSVEGLGIVFF. DNA for the CDR3: TGCAGCGTTGAGGGGCTGGGGATTGTTTTCTTT. The chain uses TRBV29-1 and TRBJ1-1; possible D gene TRBD1, 5 bases. CDR3 length: 11 amino acids. CDR1 SQVTM and CDR2 ANQGSEA come from the germline V gene. The V end was cut by 3 bases, the J end by 13 bases, with 15 bases between.

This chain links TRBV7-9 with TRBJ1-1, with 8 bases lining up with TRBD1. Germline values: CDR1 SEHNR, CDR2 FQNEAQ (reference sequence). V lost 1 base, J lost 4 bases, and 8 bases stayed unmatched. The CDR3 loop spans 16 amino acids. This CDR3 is CASSLDLGQVSTEAFF. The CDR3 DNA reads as TGTGCCAGCAGCTTAGACCTGGGACAGGTGAGCACTGAAGCTTTCTTT. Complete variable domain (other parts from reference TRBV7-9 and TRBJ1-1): DTGVSQNPRHKITKRGQNVTFRCDPISEHNRLYWYRQTLGQGPEFLTYFQNEAQLEKSRLLSDRFSAERPKGSFSTLEIQRTEQGDSAMYLCASSLDLGQVSTEAFFGQGTRLTVV.

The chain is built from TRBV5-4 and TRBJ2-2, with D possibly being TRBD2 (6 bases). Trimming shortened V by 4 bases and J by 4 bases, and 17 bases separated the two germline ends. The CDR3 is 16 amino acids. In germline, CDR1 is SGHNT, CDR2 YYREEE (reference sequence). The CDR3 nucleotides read TGTGCCAGCAGCCCCTTCGGGGAGGCGGGCACCGGGGAGCTGTTTTTT. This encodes CASSPFGEAGTGELFF.

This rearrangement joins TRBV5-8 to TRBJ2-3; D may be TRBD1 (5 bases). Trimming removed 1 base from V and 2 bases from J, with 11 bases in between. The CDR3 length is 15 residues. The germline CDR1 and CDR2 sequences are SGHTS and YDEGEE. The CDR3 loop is CASSLPSGSTDTQYF. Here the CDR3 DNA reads TGTGCCAGCAGCTTGCCTTCAGGGTCCACAGATACGCAGTATTTT.

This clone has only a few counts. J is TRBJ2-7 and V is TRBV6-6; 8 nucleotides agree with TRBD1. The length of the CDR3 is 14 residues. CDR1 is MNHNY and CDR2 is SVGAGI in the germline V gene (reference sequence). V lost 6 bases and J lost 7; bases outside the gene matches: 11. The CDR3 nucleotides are TGTGCCAGCAGCCGCCCGGACAGGGACGAAGAGCAGTACTTC. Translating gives CASSRPDRDEEQYF.

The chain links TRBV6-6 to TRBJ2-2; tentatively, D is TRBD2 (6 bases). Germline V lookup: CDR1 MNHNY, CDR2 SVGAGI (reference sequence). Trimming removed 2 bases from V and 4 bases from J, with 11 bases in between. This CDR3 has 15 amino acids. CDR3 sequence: CASSYGRAGTGELFF. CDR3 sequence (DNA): TGTGCCAGCAGTTACGGTCGAGCGGGCACCGGGGAGCTGTTTTTT.

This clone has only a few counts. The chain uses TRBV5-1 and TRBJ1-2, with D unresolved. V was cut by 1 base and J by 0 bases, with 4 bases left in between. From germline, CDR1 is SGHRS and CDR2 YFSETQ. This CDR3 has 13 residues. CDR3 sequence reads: CASSLTANYGYTF. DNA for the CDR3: TGCGCCAGCAGCTTGACAGCTAACTATGGCTACACCTTC.

In nucleotides, the CDR3 is TGCGCCAGCAGCCAAGATAGCCTCTATCAGCCCCAGCATTTT. Its protein is CASSQDSLYQPQHF. The chain recombines TRBV4-3 with TRBJ1-5; D is uncertain. CDR3 length equals 14 residues. V was cut by 0 bases and J by 5 bases, with 8 bases left in between. From germline, CDR1 is LGHNA and CDR2 YSLEER.